This T cell receptor beta chain was identified during a study of cytomegalovirus exposure and HLA in healthy donors. Of note for this clone: Its antigen remains unknown.

A multiplex PCR was run with 60 Vbeta primers and 13 Jbeta primers. Sequenced by immunoSEQ multiplex PCR; TCRdb stores in-frame clones only, minus some. The sample lists roughly 200,000 clones; about four fifths were seen once. Study results and limitations: In a later analysis, across HLA loci, associated TCR counts were highest for DRB1, lowest for HLA-C. Equally common other TCR beta chains were less clonally expanded than HLA-associated ones, a later analysis found. When analyzed later, a missense DCLRE1C variant was found to be linked to TCR beta V- and J-gene trimming. Specific recognition of CMV antigens was confirmed in vitro for a few chains (all CMV-associated).

In germline, CDR1 is LNHDA, CDR2 SQIVND (reference sequence). This CDR3 has 15 residues. V lost 3 bases and J 3 bases, leaving 13 bases between the germline ends. The chain joins TRBV19 to TRBJ2-3; D is perhaps TRBD2 (5 bases). Sequencing used PBMCs. This sequence originates from a woman in her thirties in good health and CMV-seropositive. The CDR3 DNA reads TGTGCCAGTAGTATCACCGGGATTACAACAGATACGCAGTATTTT. It codes for CASSITGITTDTQYF.